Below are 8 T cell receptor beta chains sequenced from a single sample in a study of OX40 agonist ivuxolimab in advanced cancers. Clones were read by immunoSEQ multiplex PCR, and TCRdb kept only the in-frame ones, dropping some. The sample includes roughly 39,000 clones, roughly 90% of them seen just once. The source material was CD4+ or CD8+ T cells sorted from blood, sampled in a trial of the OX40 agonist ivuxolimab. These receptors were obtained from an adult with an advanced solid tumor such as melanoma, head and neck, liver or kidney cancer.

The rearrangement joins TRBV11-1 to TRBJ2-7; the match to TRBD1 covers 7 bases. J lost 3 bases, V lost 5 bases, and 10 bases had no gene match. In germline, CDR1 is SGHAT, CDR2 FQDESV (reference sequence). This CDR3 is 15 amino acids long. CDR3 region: CASSPAAGQVYEQYF. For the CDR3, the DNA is TGTGCCAGCAGCCCCGCCGCAGGACAGGTCTACGAGCAGTACTTC.

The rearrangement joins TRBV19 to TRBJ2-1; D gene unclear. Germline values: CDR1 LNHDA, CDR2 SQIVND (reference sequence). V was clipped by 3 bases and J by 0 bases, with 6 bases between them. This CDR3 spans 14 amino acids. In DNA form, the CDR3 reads TGTGCCAGTAGTATGGGGTCCTCCTACAATGAGCAGTTCTTC. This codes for CASSMGSSYNEQFF.

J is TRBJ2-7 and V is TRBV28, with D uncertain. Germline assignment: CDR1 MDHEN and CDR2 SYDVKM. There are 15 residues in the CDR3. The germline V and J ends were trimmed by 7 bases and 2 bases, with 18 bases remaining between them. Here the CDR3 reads CASKRTLINPYEQYF. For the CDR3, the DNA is TGTGCCAGCAAGCGCACCTTAATAAACCCCTACGAGCAGTACTTC.

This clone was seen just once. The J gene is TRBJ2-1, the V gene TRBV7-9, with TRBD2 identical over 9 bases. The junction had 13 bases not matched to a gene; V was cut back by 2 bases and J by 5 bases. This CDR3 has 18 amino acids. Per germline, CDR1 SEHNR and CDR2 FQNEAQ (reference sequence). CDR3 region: CASSLSNPRGRGDNEQFF. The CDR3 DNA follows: TGTGCCAGCAGCTTATCGAACCCTCGCGGGAGGGGAGACAATGAGCAGTTCTTC.

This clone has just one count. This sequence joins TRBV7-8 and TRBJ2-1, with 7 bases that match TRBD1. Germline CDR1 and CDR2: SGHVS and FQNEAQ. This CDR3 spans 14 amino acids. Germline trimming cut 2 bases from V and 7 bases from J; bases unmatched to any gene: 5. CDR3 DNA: TGTGCCAGCAGCTTATACCCAGGGGGTAATGAGCAGTTCTTC. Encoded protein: CASSLYPGGNEQFF.

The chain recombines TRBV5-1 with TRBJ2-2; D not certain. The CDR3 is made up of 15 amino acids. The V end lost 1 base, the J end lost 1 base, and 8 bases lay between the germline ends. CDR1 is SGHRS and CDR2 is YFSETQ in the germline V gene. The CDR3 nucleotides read TGCGCCAGCAGCTTGAGAGCCGGGAACACCGGGGAGCTGTTTTTT. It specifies CASSLRAGNTGELFF.

As DNA, the CDR3 is TGCGCCAGCAGCCAAGCCGGGACTGCTAATGAAAAACTGTTTTTT. This translates into CASSQAGTANEKLFF. V and J are TRBV4-1 and TRBJ1-4, with TRBD1 as a possible D gene (5 bases). The V end lost 1 base, the J end lost 3 bases, and 9 bases lay between the germline ends. The CDR3 contains 15 residues. The germline V gene has CDR1 MGHRA and CDR2 YSYEKL.

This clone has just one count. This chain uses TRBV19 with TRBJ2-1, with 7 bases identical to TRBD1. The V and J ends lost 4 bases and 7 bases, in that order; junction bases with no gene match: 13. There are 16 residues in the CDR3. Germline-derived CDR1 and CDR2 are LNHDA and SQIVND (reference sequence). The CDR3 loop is CASSTRQGLSGNEQFF. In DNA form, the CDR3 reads TGTGCCAGTAGTACCCGACAGGGTCTCTCTGGTAATGAGCAGTTCTTC.